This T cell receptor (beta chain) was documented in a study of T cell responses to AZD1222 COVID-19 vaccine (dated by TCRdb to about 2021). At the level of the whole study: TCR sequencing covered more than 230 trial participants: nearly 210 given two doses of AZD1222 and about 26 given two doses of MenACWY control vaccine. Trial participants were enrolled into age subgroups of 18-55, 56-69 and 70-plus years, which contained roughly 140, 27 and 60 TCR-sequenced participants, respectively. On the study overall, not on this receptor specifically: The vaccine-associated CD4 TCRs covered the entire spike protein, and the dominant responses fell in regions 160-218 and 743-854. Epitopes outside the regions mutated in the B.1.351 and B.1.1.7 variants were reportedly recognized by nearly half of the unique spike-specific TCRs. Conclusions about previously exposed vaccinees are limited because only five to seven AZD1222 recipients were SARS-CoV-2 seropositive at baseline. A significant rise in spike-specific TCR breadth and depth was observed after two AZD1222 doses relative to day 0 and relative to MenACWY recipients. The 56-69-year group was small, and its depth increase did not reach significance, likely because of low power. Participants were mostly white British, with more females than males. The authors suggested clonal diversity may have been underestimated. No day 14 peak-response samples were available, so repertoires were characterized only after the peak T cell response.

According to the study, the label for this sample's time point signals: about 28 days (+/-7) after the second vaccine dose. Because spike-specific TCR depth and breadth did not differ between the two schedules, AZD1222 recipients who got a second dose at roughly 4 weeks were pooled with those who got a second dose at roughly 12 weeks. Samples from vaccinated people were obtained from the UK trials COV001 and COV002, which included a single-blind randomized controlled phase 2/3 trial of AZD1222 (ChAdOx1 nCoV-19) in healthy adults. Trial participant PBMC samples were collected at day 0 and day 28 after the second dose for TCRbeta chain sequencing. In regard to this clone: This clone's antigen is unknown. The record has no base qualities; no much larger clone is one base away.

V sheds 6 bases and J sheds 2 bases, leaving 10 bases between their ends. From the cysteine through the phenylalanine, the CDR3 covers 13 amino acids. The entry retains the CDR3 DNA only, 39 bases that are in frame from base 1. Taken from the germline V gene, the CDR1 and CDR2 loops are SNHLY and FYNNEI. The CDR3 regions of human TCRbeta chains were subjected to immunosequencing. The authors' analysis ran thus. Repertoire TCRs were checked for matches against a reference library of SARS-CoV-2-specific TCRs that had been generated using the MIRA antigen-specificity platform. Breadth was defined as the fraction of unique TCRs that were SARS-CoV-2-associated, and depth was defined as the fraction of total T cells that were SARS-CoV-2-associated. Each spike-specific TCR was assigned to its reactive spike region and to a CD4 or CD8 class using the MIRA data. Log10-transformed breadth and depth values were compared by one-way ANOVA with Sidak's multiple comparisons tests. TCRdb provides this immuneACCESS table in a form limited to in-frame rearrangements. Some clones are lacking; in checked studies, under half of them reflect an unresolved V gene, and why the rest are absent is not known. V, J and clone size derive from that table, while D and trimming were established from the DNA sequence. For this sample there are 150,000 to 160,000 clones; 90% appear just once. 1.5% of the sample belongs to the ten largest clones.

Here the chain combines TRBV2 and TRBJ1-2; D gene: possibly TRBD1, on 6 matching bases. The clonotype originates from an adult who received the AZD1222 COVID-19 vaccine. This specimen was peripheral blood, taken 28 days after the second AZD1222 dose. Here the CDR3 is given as CASRSGANYGYTF. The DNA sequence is TGTGCCAGCAGGTCAGGGGCGAACTATGGCTACACCTTC.